The clone carrying this T cell receptor beta chain was seen a handful of times. Its antigen is currently unknown. Germline V lookup: CDR1 SNHLY, CDR2 FYNNEI. This CDR3 has 10 amino acids. V lost 7 bases, J lost 2 bases, and 3 bases lay in between. The record originates from a study of tumor-infiltrating lymphocytes in primary liver carcinoma. Turning to the study itself: Aged between 30 and 69 years, the patients were men and women. Each sample had roughly 3.65 to 8 million productive TCRbeta reads regardless of tissue type.

Co-extraction yielded RNA and DNA from approximately 22-30 mg of unsorted bulk tissue. Study-wide findings and caveats: The proportion of top clones found throughout all five tumor regions was only about 7-24%. The 250 largest clones made up significantly more of tumor than blood repertoires (p = 0.039).

The researchers produced TCR beta cDNA from around 500 ng total RNA with a constant-region primer. Libraries covering TCR beta were generated through three nested multiplex PCR rounds (using a slightly modified ARM-PCR). The two initial PCR rounds, around 11 cycles each, used TRBV1-TRBV30 forward and C-beta reverse primers. TCRdb called the multiplex PCR reads again in MiXCR, with one record for every CDR3 protein. The sample carries about 210,000 distinct CDR3 sequences, over 80% recorded once. This rearrangement joins TRBV2 to TRBJ2-7, with D uncertain. Specimen: tumor tissue from primary liver carcinoma. The source of this sequence is a man aged 35-49 years with primary liver carcinoma and hepatitis B virus infection. CDR3 loop: CASKAYEQYF. The CDR3 nucleotides are TGTGCCAGCAAGGCCTACGAGCAGTACTTC. Supplemented by reference TRBV2 and TRBJ2-7, the full variable domain reads EPEVTQTPSHQVTQMGQEVILRCVPISNHLYFYWYRQILGQKVEFLVSFYNNEISEKSEIFDDQFSVERPDGSNFTLKIRSTKLEDSAMYFCASKAYEQYFGPGTRLTVT.